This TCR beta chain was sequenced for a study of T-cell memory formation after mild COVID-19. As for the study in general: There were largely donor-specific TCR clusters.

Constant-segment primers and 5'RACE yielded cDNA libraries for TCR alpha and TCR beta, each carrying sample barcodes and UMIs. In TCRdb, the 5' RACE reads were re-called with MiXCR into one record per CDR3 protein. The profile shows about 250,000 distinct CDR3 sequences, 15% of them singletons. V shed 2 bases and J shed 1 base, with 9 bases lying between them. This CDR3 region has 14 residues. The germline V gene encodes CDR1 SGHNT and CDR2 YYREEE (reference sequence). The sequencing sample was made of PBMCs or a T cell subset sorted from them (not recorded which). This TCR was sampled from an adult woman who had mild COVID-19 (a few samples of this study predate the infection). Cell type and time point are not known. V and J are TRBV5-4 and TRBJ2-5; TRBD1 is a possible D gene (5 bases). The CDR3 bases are TGTGCCAGCAGCTTCGGACACCTCCAAGAGACCCAGTACTTC. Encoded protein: CASSFGHLQETQYF.